Following are 5 T cell receptor beta chains from one sample sequenced in a study of blood T cells in healthy people across ages. A second PCR of roughly 6 to 12 cycles used a sample-barcoded 5' primer and a J-beta primer mix. TCRdb reprocessed the 5' RACE reads via MiXCR and lists one record per CDR3 protein. The data show over 1,300,000 distinct CDR3 sequences, with approximately 59% seen just once and 6.7% held by the top ten. Sequenced sample: blood. The receptors originated from a man aged 18 to 29 in good health.

CDR3: CASSLRREYNEQFF. DNA of the CDR3: TGTGCCAGCAGTTTAAGGCGGGAGTACAATGAGCAGTTCTTC. The chain carries TRBV27 and TRBJ2-1; TRBD2 matches 7 bases. Trimming cost V 2 bases and J 4 bases; bases outside gene matches: 2. This CDR3 contains 14 residues. Germline V gene data show CDR1 as MNHEY and CDR2 as SMNVEV (reference sequence).

The CDR3: CASSYSKQGAHEQYF. The CDR3 nucleotides are TGTGCCAGCAGTTACTCGAAACAGGGGGCCCACGAGCAGTACTTC. This sequence joins TRBV6-6 and TRBJ2-7, with TRBD1 identical over 9 bases. CDR1 MNHNY and CDR2 SVGAGI come from the germline V gene (reference sequence). There are 15 residues in the CDR3. V dropped 0 bases and J dropped 5; count of bases not matched to a gene: 5.

J is TRBJ1-1 and V is TRBV5-5, with 9 bases matching TRBD1. J gave up 3 bases and V 4 bases, and 7 bases lay outside the gene matches. The CDR3 is 15 amino acids. Germline CDR1 and CDR2: SGHKS and YYEKEE (reference sequence). The CDR3 DNA reads TGTGCCAGCAGCCCGGGACAGGGAGGGTACACTGAAGCTTTCTTT. It codes for CASSPGQGGYTEAFF.

The chain carries TRBV21-1 and TRBJ2-1; the D call in the table, TRBD2, was not verified against the DNA. The J call is doubtful: the DNA matches TRBJ2-7 better. TRBV21-1 is classified as a pseudogene. CDR3 size: 17 residues. Here the CDR3 reads CASSKETSGSSYNEQYF. The CDR3 DNA is TGTGCCAGCAGCAAAGAAACTAGCGGGAGCTCCTACAATGAGCAGTACTTC.

The chain is built from TRBV21-1 and TRBJ1-2; the DNA was not compared with TRBD1, the D call given in the table. TRBV21-1 represents a pseudogene. The CDR3 extends over 11 amino acids. CDR3 sequence reads: CARTQGYGYTF. DNA for the CDR3: TGTGCCAGAACGCAGGGGTATGGCTACACCTTC.